The next 4 T cell receptor beta chains were all read from a single sample in a study of cytomegalovirus exposure and HLA in healthy donors. Sequenced by immunoSEQ multiplex PCR; TCRdb stores in-frame clones only, minus some. The sample lists about 110,000 clones, approximately 96% seen once, with 0.65% to 0.7% in the top ten. Sequencing input: PBMCs. These receptors were obtained from a woman between 18 and 30 years old in good health and CMV-seronegative.

The chain recombines TRBV7-2 with TRBJ2-4, with a weak D call TRBD2 (6 bases). Trimming took off 3 bases at V and 8 bases at J, with 14 bases between the two ends. This CDR3 is 14 amino acids long. CDR1 is SGHTA and CDR2 is FQGNSA in the germline V gene. CDR3 DNA sequence: TGTGCCAGCAGCTTCCTAGCGAAGTTTGACATTCAGTACTTC. This codes for CASSFLAKFDIQYF.

The chain employs TRBV5-1 and TRBJ1-1, with 7 bases identical to TRBD1. Germline CDR1 and CDR2: SGHRS and YFSETQ. J gave up 5 bases and V 7 bases, and 8 bases lay outside the gene matches. There are 13 residues in the CDR3. The CDR3 reads CASRDSWGTEAFF. CDR3 in DNA: TGCGCCAGCCGGGACAGTTGGGGTACTGAAGCTTTCTTT.

The J gene is TRBJ2-7, the V gene TRBV5-1; TRBD1 aligns across 7 bases. Germline CDR1 SGHRS, CDR2 YFSETQ. This CDR3 is 13 amino acids long. Trimming removed 5 bases from V and 0 bases from J; junction bases left unmatched: 2. CDR3 DNA: TGCGCCAGCAGACAGGGGATCTCCTACGAGCAGTACTTC. Residues: CASRQGISYEQYF. Looking up the rest from reference TRBV5-1 and TRBJ2-7 gives the full variable domain: KAGVTQTPRYLIKTRGQQVTLSCSPISGHRSVSWYQQTPGQGLQFLFEYFSETQRNKGNFPGRFSGRQFSNSRSEMNVSTLELGDSALYLCASRQGISYEQYFGPGTRLTVT.

The rearrangement uses TRBV21-1 and TRBJ2-7; the table's D call, TRBD1, has no DNA check behind it. TRBV21-1 is marked as a pseudogene. This CDR3 is 16 amino acids long. The DNA for the CDR3 is TGTGCCAGCAGCAAATTTACGAGGACAGGGGACTACGAGCAGTACTTC. It yields the protein CASSKFTRTGDYEQYF.